This record covers a single T cell receptor (beta chain). What was amplified from RNA transcripts were TCR beta CDR3 regions. Primed by the HTBI set, a first-round RT-PCR was run on the TCR CDR3. TCRdb reanalysed the multiplex PCR reads using MiXCR and keeps one entry per CDR3 protein. The data contain about 280,000 distinct CDR3 sequences, approximately 26% of them seen just once; the ten biggest clones take up roughly 24%. The data were obtained in a study of T cells in Graves' hyperthyroidism and ophthalmopathy. Germline CDR1 DFQATT, CDR2 SNEGSKA (reference sequence). The CDR3 has 12 residues. V shed 7 bases and J shed 1 base, with 11 bases lying between them. Those patients with uncontrolled infection, other autoimmune disease, pregnancy or lactation were excluded. Blood was drawn at first hyperthyroidism diagnosis, before any ophthalmopathy symptoms.

This TCR derives from a man aged 35-49 years with Graves' hyperthyroidism that later progressed to Graves' ophthalmopathy. The rearrangement uses TRBV20-1 and TRBJ2-7, with TRBD1 as a possible D gene (6 bases). Source material: blood. The CDR3 DNA follows: TGCAGTGGCCGCGACAGGTCCTACGAGCAGTACTTC. It encodes CSGRDRSYEQYF.